This T cell receptor beta chain comes out of a study of OX40 agonist ivuxolimab in advanced cancers. In its sample, this clone was seen a few times. V was trimmed by 4 bases and J by 8 bases, leaving 21 bases between them. This CDR3 has 16 residues. Germline V gives CDR1 LNHNV, CDR2 YYDKDF (reference sequence). TCRdb's copy holds only in-frame clones and misses some; the assay was immunoSEQ multiplex PCR. The sample carries under 25,000 clones, approximately 78% recorded once. The source material was CD4+ or CD8+ T cells sorted from blood, sampled in a trial of the OX40 agonist ivuxolimab. J is TRBJ1-5 and V is TRBV15; D unresolved. The receptor's source is an adult with an advanced solid tumor such as melanoma, head and neck, liver or kidney cancer. The CDR3 loop reads CATSILNGPRREPQHF. CDR3 DNA sequence: TGTGCCACCAGCATTCTAAACGGGCCTCGGAGGGAGCCCCAGCATTTT. Filled out from reference TRBV15 and TRBJ1-5, the complete variable domain reads DAMVIQNPRYQVTQFGKPVTLSCSQTLNHNVMYWYQQKSSQAPKLLFHYYDKDFNNEADTPDNFQSRRPNTSFCFLDIRSPGLGDTAMYLCATSILNGPRREPQHFGDGTRLSIL.